Listed below are T cell receptor beta chains from one sample, sequenced in a study of immune evolution from preneoplasia to lung adenocarcinoma. Profiled with immunoSEQ multiplex PCR; TCRdb holds only in-frame clones, not every one. The sample contains 7,500 or so clones, roughly 74% of which appear only once. The specimen was FFPE atypical adenomatous hyperplasia tissue from the lung. The receptor source for this set is a donor of 70 years or more with lung adenocarcinoma. Some clones in this sample may be carry-over from other donors' samples. Each CDR3 is given with its conserved first and last residue. The D gene is left open where the match is weak. For some rows the clone size is stated as once, few or many, or as a class when expanded; others skip it.

d_call j_call clone_size v_call cdr3_nt cdr3_aa
NA TRBJ1-6 NA TRBV6-5 TGTGCCACCCGACCTGGGAATTCACCCCTCCACTTT CATRPGNSPLHF
NA TRBJ1-3 once TRBV6-6 TGTGCCAGCACCGATAGGAGGGACACCATATATTTT CASTDRRDTIYF
NA TRBJ1-2 NA TRBV2 TGTGCCAGCAGTCAGGGACACTCCGCCTCCTATGGCTACACCTTC CASSQGHSASYGYTF
NA TRBJ2-7 NA TRBV14 TGTGCCAGCAGCCAAGGGACAGCCAACTACGAGCAGTACTTC CASSQGTANYEQYF
NA TRBJ2-7 NA TRBV18 TGTGCCAGCTCGCCGGGTCCGAGCTACGAGCAGTACTTC CASSPGPSYEQYF
NA TRBJ2-1 NA TRBV11-3 TGTGCCAGCAGCCCCAGGGATCCTGTCCATGAGCAGTTCTTC CASSPRDPVHEQFF
NA TRBJ1-1 once TRBV11-2 TGTGCCAGCAGCAACAACCCACTGAGAGCTTTCTTT CASSNNPLRAFF
NA TRBJ2-6 NA TRBV29-1 TGCAGCGTGACAGCTGGGGCCAACGTCCTGACTTTC CSVTAGANVLTF
NA TRBJ1-5 once TRBV18 TGTGCCAGCTCACCAGGGACCCGGGGGTATCAGCCCCAGCATTTT CASSPGTRGYQPQHF
NA TRBJ2-1 NA TRBV30 TGTGCCTGGAGCACCCAGGGGCCTGGGCAGTTCTTC CAWSTQGPGQFF